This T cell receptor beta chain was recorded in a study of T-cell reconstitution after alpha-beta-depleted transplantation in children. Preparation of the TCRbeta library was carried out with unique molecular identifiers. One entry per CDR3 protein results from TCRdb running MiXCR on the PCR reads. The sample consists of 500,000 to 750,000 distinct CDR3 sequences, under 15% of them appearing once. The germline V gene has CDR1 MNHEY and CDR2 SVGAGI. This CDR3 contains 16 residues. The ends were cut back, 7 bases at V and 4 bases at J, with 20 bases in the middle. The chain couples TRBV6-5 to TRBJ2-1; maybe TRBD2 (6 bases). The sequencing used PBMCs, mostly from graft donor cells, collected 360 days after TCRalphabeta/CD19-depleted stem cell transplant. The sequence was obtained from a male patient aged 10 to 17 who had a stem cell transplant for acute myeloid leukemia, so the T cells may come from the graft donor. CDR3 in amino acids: CASIMPPEGRYNEQFF. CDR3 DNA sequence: TGTGCCAGCATTATGCCTCCGGAAGGGAGGTACAATGAGCAGTTCTTC.